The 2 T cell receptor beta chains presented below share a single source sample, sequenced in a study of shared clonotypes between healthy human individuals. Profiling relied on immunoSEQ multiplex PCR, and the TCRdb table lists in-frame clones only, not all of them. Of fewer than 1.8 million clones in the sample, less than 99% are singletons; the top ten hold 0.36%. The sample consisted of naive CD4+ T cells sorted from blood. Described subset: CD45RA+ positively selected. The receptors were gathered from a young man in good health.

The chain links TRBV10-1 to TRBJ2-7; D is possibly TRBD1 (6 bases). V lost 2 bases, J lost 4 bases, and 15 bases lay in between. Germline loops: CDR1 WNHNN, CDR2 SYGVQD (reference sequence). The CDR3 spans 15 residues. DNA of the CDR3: TGCGCCAGCAGTGAGACAGGGAGCAAAATTTACGAGCAGTACTTC. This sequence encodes CASSETGSKIYEQYF.

This CDR3 reads CASRSSPGLAAQETQYF. In nucleotides, the CDR3 is TGTGCCAGCCGCTCATCCCCGGGACTAGCGGCCCAAGAGACCCAGTACTTC. The chain has TRBV27 and TRBJ2-5; 11 nucleotides line up with TRBD2. CDR3 length: 17 residues. Germline V gives CDR1 MNHEY, CDR2 SMNVEV (reference sequence). V was clipped by 8 bases and J by 1 base; unmatched bases: 12.